This TCR beta chain was sequenced in a study of T cell responses to AZD1222 COVID-19 vaccine. TCRdb's copy holds only in-frame clones and misses some; the assay was immunoSEQ multiplex PCR. The sample includes over 90,000 clones, 91% of them seen just once. This clone appeared a single time. The target antigen is unknown. CDR3 length equals 11 residues. Germline V gives CDR1 MNHEY, CDR2 SVGAGI. Overall study findings and caveats: Just a handful of people given AZD1222 tested seropositive at baseline. Possibly, clonal diversity was underestimated; donors were largely white British and included more females. Targeting of unmutated variant regions was reportedly seen in nearly half of spike-specific TCRs.

The chain combines TRBV6-5 with TRBJ2-3, with a tentative D call TRBD2 (6 bases). The TCR was taken from an adult in good health. The source was peripheral blood, collected on day 0 of AZD1222 vaccination. The CDR3 is CASGETDTQYF. CDR3 DNA sequence: TGTGCTAGCGGAGAAACAGATACGCAGTATTTT.